These T cell receptor beta chains were read from a single sample in a study of T cells in Graves' hyperthyroidism and ophthalmopathy. TCRdb processed the multiplex PCR reads anew with MiXCR; each CDR3 protein has one entry. The sample holds about 180,000 distinct CDR3 sequences; 15% to 20% are singletons and the top ten take 25% to 30%. The sequenced material came from blood. These receptor sequences come from a woman aged 45-59 years with Graves' hyperthyroidism. Both conserved end residues are part of each CDR3. D genes are given only for firm matches. Not every row has a clone size; where given, it reads once, few, many or a size class.

J	size	D	V	CDR3	DNA
TRBJ1-1	many	-	TRBV28	CASTPGWEVKNTEAFF	TGTGCCAGCACCCCTGGGTGGGAAGTGAAGAACACTGAAGCTTTCTTT
TRBJ1-1	many	-	TRBV4-3	CASSPSITAELNTEAFF	TGCGCCAGCAGCCCTTCCATTACTGCTGAATTGAACACTGAAGCTTTCTTT
TRBJ2-2	many	-	TRBV28	CASSPPSALSNTGELFF	TGTGCCAGCAGTCCTCCCAGTGCCCTCTCGAACACCGGGGAGCTGTTTTTT
TRBJ1-2	-	TRBD1	TRBV7-9	CASSPRTGLAGGYTF	TGTGCCAGCAGCCCGAGGACAGGGCTCGCTGGCGGCTACACCTTC
TRBJ1-1	many	-	TRBV6-5	CASSYLRALSSTEAFF	TGTGCCAGCAGTTACCTTAGGGCACTAAGTAGCACTGAAGCTTTCTTT
TRBJ2-1	once	TRBD2	TRBV5-1	CASSHGLAGTYNEQFF	TGCGCCAGCAGCCACGGACTAGCGGGGACATACAATGAGCAGTTCTTC
TRBJ1-5	many	-	TRBV7-8	CASSPPSMSNQPQHF	TGTGCCAGCAGCCCCCCCAGCATGAGCAATCAGCCCCAGCATTTT
TRBJ2-7	-	TRBD2	TRBV5-1	CASSYAGGEQYF	TGCGCCAGCAGCTATGCGGGGGGCGAGCAGTACTTC
TRBJ1-1	many	-	TRBV11-2	CASKSDEAFF	TGTGCCAGCAAGAGCGATGAAGCTTTCTTT
TRBJ1-5	many	-	TRBV3-1	CASSQDLGGYQPQHF	TGTGCCAGCAGCCAAGATTTGGGGGGGTATCAGCCCCAGCATTTT
TRBJ1-1	many	-	TRBV7-2	CASSPDGRNTEAFF	TGTGCCAGCAGCCCCGACGGGAGGAACACTGAAGCTTTCTTT
TRBJ2-2	many	-	TRBV5-1	CASSRAPPTSGELFF	TGCGCCAGCAGCCGTGCGCCCCCCACTTCCGGGGAGCTGTTTTTT
TRBJ1-2	many	TRBD1	TRBV9	CASSATPGQGRYGYTF	TGTGCCAGCAGCGCGACACCGGGACAGGGCCGTTATGGCTACACCTTC
TRBJ2-2	-	-	TRBV7-3	CASSLTGGGTGELFF	TGTGCCAGCAGCTTAACGGGGGGAGGCACCGGGGAGCTGTTTTTT
TRBJ1-2	many	-	TRBV27	CASSLAGPGVGGYTF	TGTGCCAGCAGTTTAGCGGGGCCAGGGGTAGGTGGCTACACCTTC
TRBJ1-5	many	-	TRBV19	CASSIVSGVNQPQHF	TGTGCCAGTAGTATAGTGTCAGGGGTCAATCAGCCCCAGCATTTT
TRBJ2-2	many	-	TRBV7-9	CASSFHPRQANTGELFF	TGTGCCAGCAGCTTCCACCCACGGCAAGCGAACACCGGGGAGCTGTTTTTT
TRBJ1-2	many	-	TRBV11-2	CASSLLRQAYGYTF	TGTGCCAGCAGCTTACTACGACAGGCGTATGGCTACACCTTC
TRBJ2-3	few	-	TRBV19	CASSSTGRDTQYF	TGTGCCAGTAGTAGCACAGGGAGAGATACGCAGTATTTT
TRBJ1-5	-	-	TRBV5-6	CASSPGPGQPQHF	TGTGCCAGCAGCCCGGGGCCAGGTCAGCCCCAGCATTTT
TRBJ2-3	-	-	TRBV12-3/TRBV12-4	CATRDGGTDTQYF	TGTGCCACCCGGGACGGAGGCACAGATACGCAGTATTTT
TRBJ1-2	many	TRBD1	TRBV27	CASRLQGDDGYGYTF	TGTGCCAGCAGACTTCAGGGGGACGACGGCTATGGCTACACCTTC
TRBJ1-3	many	-	TRBV14	CASSLMRASGNTIYF	TGTGCCAGCAGCCTCATGAGGGCCTCTGGAAACACCATATATTTT